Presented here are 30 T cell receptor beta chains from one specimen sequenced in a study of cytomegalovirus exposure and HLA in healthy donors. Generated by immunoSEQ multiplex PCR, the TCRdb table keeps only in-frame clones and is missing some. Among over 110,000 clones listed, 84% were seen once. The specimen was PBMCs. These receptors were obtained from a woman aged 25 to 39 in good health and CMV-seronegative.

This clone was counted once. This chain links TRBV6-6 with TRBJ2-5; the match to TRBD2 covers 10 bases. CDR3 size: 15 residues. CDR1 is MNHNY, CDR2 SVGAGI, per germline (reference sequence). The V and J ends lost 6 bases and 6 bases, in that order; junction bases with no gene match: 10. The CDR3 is CASSNGASGGKTQYF. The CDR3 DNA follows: TGTGCCAGCAGCAACGGGGCTAGCGGGGGAAAGACCCAGTACTTC.

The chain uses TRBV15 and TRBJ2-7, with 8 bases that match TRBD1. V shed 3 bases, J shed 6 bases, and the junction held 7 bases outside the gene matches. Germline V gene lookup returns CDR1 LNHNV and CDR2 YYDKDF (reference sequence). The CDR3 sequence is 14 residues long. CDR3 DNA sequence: TGTGCCACCAGCAGGGCTGGACAGGGTGGCGAGCAGTACTTC. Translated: CATSRAGQGGEQYF.

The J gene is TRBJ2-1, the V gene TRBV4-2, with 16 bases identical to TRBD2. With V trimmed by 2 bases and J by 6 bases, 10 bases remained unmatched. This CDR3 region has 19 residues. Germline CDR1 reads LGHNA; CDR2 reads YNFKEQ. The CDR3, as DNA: TGTGCCAGCAGCCAACAACCGGGACTAGCGGGGGGGCAGGGCAATGAGCAGTTCTTC. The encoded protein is CASSQQPGLAGGQGNEQFF.

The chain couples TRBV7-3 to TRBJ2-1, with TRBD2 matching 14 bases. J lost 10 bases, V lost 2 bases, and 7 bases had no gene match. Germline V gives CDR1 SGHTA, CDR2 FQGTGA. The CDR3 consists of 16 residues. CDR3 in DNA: TGTGCCAGCAGCTTAGGGACTAGCGGGGGACCTCAAGAGCAGTTCTTC. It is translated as CASSLGTSGGPQEQFF.

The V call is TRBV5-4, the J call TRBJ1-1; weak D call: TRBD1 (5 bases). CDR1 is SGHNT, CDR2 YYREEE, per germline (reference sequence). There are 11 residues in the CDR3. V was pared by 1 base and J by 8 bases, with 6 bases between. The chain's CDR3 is CASSLNREAFF. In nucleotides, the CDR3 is TGTGCCAGCAGCTTGAACAGGGAAGCTTTCTTT.

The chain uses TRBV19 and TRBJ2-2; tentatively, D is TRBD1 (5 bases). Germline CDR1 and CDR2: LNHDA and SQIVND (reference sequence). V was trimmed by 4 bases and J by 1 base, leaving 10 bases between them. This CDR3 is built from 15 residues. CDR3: CASSRQPQNTGELFF. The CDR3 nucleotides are TGTGCCAGTAGTAGACAGCCCCAGAACACCGGGGAGCTGTTTTTT.

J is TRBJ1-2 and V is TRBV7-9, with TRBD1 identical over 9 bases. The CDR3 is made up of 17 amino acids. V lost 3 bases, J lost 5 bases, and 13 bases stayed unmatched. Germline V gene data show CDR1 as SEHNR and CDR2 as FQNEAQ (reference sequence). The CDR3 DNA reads TGTGCCAGCAGCTTCAGGACAGGGGCCCGAGTACAGTATGGCTACACCTTC. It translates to CASSFRTGARVQYGYTF.

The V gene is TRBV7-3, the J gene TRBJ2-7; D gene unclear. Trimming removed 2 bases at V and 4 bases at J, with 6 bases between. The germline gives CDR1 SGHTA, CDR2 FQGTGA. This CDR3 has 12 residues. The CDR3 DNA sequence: TGTGCCAGCAGCTTACTCAGATACGAGCAGTACTTC. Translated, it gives CASSLLRYEQYF. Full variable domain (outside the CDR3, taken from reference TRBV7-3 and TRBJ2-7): GAGVSQTPSNKVTEKGKYVELRCDPISGHTALYWYRQSLGQGPEFLIYFQGTGAADDSGLPNDRFFAVRPEGSVSTLKIQRTERGDSAVYLCASSLLRYEQYFGPGTRLTVT.

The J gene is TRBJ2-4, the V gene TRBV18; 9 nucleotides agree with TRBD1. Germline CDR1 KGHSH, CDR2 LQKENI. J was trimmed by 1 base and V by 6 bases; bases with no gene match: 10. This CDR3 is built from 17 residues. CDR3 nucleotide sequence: TGTGCCAGCTCGGTGAACAGGGGGCGCGAGGCCAAAAACATTCAGTACTTC. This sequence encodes CASSVNRGREAKNIQYF. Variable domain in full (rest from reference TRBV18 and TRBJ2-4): NAGVMQNPRHLVRRRGQEARLRCSPMKGHSHVYWYRQLPEEGLKFMVYLQKENIIDESGMPKERFSAEFPKEGPSILRIQQVVRGDSAAYFCASSVNRGREAKNIQYFGAGTRLSVL.

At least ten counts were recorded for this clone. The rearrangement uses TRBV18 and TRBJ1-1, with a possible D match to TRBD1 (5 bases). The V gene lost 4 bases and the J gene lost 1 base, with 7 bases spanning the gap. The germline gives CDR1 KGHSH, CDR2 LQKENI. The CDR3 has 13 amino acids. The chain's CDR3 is CASSLQANTEAFF. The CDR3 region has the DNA TGTGCCAGCTCACTACAGGCGAACACTGAAGCTTTCTTT.

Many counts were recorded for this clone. The CDR3 sequence: CASSPDRSYEQYF. The CDR3 DNA follows: TGTGCCAGCTCACCCGACAGAAGCTACGAGCAGTACTTC. This sequence joins TRBV18 and TRBJ2-7, with D possibly matching TRBD1 (5 bases). Deletions cut 3 bases from V and 3 bases from J, with 9 bases between. CDR1 is KGHSH and CDR2 is LQKENI in the germline V gene. The CDR3 runs 13 residues.

CDR3 region: CASSQRNSGKSGNTIYF. CDR3 DNA: TGCGCCAGCAGCCAACGAAACTCAGGGAAATCTGGAAACACCATATATTTT. The gene calls are TRBV5-1 and TRBJ1-3; tentative D call: TRBD1 (5 bases). This CDR3 has 17 amino acids. CDR1 and CDR2 from the germline V gene are SGHRS and YFSETQ. V was clipped by 4 bases and J by 1 base, with 18 bases between them.

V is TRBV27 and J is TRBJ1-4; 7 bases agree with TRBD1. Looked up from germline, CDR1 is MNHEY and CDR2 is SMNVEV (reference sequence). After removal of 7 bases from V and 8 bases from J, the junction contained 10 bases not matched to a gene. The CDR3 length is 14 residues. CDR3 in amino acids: CASKDQGGGEKLFF. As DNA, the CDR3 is TGTGCCAGCAAGGACCAGGGGGGCGGGGAAAAACTGTTTTTT.

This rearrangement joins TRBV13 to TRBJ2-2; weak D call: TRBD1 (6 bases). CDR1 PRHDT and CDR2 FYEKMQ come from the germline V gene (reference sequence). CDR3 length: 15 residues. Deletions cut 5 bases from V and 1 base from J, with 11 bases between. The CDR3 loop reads CASSGGTRNTGELFF. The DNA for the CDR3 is TGTGCCAGCAGCGGTGGGACACGGAACACCGGGGAGCTGTTTTTT.

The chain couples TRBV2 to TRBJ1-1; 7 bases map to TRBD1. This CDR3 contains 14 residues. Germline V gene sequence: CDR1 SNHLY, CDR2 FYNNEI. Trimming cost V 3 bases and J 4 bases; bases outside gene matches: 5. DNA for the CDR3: TGTGCCAGCAGTGAGACAGGGATGGGCACTGAAGCTTTCTTT. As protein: CASSETGMGTEAFF.

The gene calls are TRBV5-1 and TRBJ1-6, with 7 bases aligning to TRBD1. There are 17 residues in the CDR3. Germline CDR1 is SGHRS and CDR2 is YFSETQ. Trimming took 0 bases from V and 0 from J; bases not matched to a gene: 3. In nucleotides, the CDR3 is TGCGCCAGCAGCTTGGTAGGGGGCGCCTCCTATAATTCACCCCTCCACTTT. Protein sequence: CASSLVGGASYNSPLHF.

In DNA, the CDR3 is TGCGCCAGCAGCCAAGGAAGGGGTCGGGACACTGAAGCTTTCTTT. It encodes CASSQGRGRDTEAFF. This sequence joins TRBV4-3 and TRBJ1-1; a weak D match, TRBD1 (5 bases). The germline gives CDR1 LGHNA, CDR2 YSLEER. Between the trimmed V and J ends, which lost 1 base and 3 bases, there was a span of 12 bases. CDR3 length: 15 residues.

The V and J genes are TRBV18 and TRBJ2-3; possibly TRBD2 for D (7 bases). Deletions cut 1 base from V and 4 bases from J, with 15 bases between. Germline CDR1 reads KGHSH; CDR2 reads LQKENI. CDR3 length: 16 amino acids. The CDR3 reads CASSPLVGGAADTQYF. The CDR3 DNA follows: TGTGCCAGCTCACCACTTGTGGGGGGGGCCGCAGATACGCAGTATTTT.

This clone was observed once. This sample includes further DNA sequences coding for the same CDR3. The CDR3: CASSETGEDQPQHF. CDR3 bases: TGTGCCAGCAGTGAAACCGGGGAGGATCAGCCCCAGCATTTT. The chain employs TRBV2 and TRBJ1-5; D remains unclear. Trimming stripped 2 bases from V and 5 bases from J, with 10 bases between. Germline CDR1 reads SNHLY; CDR2 reads FYNNEI. The CDR3 extends over 14 amino acids.

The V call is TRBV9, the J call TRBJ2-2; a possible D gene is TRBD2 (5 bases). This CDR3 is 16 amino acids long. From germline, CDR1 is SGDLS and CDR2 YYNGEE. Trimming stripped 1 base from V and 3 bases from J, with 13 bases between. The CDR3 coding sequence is TGTGCCAGCAGCGTATTTGCTAGCCGGGACACCGGGGAGCTGTTTTTT. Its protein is CASSVFASRDTGELFF.

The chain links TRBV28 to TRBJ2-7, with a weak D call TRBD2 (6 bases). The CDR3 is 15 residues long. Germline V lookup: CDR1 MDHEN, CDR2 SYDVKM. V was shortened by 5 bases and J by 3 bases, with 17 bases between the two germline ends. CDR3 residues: CASSPGVGEYYEQYF. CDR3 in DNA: TGTGCCAGCAGTCCGGGGGTCGGGGAATACTACGAGCAGTACTTC.

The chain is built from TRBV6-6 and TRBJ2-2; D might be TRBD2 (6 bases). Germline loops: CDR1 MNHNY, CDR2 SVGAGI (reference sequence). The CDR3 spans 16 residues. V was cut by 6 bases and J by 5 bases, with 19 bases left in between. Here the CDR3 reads CASRTTTRSRTGELFF. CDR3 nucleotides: TGTGCCAGCAGGACCACGACTAGATCGCGGACCGGGGAGCTGTTTTTT.

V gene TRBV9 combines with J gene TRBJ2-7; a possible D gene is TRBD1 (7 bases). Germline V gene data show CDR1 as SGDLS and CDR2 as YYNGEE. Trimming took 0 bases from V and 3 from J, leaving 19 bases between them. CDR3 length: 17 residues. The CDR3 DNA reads TGTGCCAGCAGCGTAGTGATTCTGGGGGGACAGTACTACGAGCAGTACTTC. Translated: CASSVVILGGQYYEQYF.

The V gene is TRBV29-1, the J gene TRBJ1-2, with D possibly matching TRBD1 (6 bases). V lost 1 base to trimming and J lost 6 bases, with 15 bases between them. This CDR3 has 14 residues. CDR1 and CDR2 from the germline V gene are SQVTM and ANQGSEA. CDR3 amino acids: CSVEGGWGPNGYTF. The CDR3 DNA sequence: TGCAGCGTTGAAGGGGGGTGGGGGCCGAATGGCTACACCTTC.

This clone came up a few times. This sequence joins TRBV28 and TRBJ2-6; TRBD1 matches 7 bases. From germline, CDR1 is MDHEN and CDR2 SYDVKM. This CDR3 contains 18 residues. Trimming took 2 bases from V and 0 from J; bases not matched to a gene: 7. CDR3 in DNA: TGTGCCAGCAGTTTAGGAGACAACAGGGGCTCTGGGGCCAACGTCCTGACTTTC. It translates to CASSLGDNRGSGANVLTF.

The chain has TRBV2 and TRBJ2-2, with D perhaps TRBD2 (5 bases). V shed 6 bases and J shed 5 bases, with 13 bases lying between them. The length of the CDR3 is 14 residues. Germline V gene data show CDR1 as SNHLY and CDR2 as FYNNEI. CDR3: CASSPRVETGELFF. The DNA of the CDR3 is TGTGCCAGCAGCCCGCGGGTGGAGACCGGGGAGCTGTTTTTT.

The DNA for the CDR3 is TGTGCCAGCAGCTTAGCGGCACAGGGTAACACTGAAGCTTTCTTT. This codes for CASSLAAQGNTEAFF. V gene TRBV7-2 combines with J gene TRBJ1-1; TRBD1 might be the D (6 bases). V was trimmed by 0 bases and J by 2 bases, leaving 10 bases between them. Germline-derived CDR1 and CDR2 are SGHTA and FQGNSA. The CDR3 covers 15 residues.

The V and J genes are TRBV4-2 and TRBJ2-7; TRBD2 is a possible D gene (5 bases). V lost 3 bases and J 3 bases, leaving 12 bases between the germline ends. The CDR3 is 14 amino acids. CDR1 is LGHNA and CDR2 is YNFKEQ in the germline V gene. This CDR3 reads CASSQELGFYEQYF. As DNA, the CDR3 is TGTGCCAGCAGCCAGGAACTAGGGTTCTACGAGCAGTACTTC.

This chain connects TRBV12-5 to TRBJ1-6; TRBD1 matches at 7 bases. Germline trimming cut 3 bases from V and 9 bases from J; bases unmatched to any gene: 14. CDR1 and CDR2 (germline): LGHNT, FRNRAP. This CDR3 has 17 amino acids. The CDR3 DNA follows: TGTGCTAGTGGTTTCGGTGGGACCGGGACAGTTGGTTCACCCCTCCACTTT. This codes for CASGFGGTGTVGSPLHF.

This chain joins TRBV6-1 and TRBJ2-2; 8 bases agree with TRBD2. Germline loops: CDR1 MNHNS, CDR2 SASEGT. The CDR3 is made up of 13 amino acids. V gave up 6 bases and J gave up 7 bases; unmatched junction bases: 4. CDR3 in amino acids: CASRGLVGGELFF. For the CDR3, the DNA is TGTGCCAGCAGGGGACTAGTGGGCGGGGAGCTGTTTTTT.